This T cell receptor (beta chain) was captured by sequencing in a study of CD8 T cells in ankylosing spondylitis. Whole-study results and caveats: Earlier reports found some motif variants in synovial fluid and blood in reactive arthritis.

Only a few counts were recorded for this clonotype. What it binds is not known. One junction end disagrees with the germline gene, perhaps due to a read error. TCRdb processed the 5' RACE reads anew with MiXCR; each CDR3 protein has one entry. This sample has roughly 230,000 distinct CDR3 sequences, with over 15% found just once. The germline V gene encodes CDR1 SGHAT and CDR2 FQNNGV. This CDR3 comprises 16 residues. The sequenced sample consisted of blood, either unsorted or a sorted T cell fraction (not recorded which). The TCR sequence derives from a male donor with ankylosing spondylitis or in good health (not recorded which). This chain joins TRBV11-2 and TRBJ2-3; TRBD2 matches at 15 bases. CDR3 loop: CASSLLHTGLAGGPFF. The CDR3 DNA reads TGTGCCAGCAGCCTCCTACATACCGGACTAGCGGGAGGGCCCTTTTTT.